The source of this T cell receptor (beta chain) is a study of PD-1 blockade in classical Hodgkin lymphoma. Study-wide results and caveats: Nivolumab initiation under 1 year post-ASCT meant exclusion.

Clones were sequenced by immunoSEQ multiplex PCR, and TCRdb holds only the in-frame ones, with some missing. Altogether roughly 31,000 clones are present, less than 90% being singletons, with the ten largest covering 2% to 3%. This clone occurred once. Its specificity is unknown. Brentuximab vedotin exposure varied among the patients, all of whom had relapsed after autologous stem cell transplantation. By magnetic negative selection, CD4+ T cells were purified from thawed PBMCs. The V end lost 4 bases, the J end lost 0 bases, and 4 bases lay between the germline ends. The CDR3 spans 13 residues. Germline CDR1 is MNHEY and CDR2 is SMNVEV (reference sequence).

The sequencing used CD4+ T cells from blood, collected at baseline. V and J are TRBV27 and TRBJ1-3, with D unresolved. The source of this sequence is a human donor with classical Hodgkin lymphoma. The CDR3 loop reads CASSSLSGNTIYF. The CDR3 bases are TGTGCCAGCAGTTCCCTCTCTGGAAACACCATATATTTT.